This T cell receptor beta chain was observed in a study of identical twins. Findings of the study overall: Twins shared out-of-frame alpha sequences with excess low generation probability. Beta out-of-frame sequences showed weaker excess twin sharing. Modelling underestimated the level of out-of-frame TCR alpha sharing observed in monozygotic twins.

This CDR3 is 14 amino acids long. Trimming removed 6 bases from V and 3 bases from J; junction bases left unmatched: 2. Germline V gene sequence: CDR1 ENHRY, CDR2 SYGVKD. TCRdb re-called the 5' RACE reads through MiXCR, storing one row per CDR3 protein. The data show around 1.7 million distinct CDR3 sequences, under 35% seen once. This clonotype was picked up many times. Its specificity is unknown. The source is a newborn girl in good health. The chain joins TRBV10-3 to TRBJ2-5; 12 bases are a match to TRBD2. The sequenced sample was cord blood. The CDR3 DNA reads TGTGCCATCAGCAGACTAGCGGGGGAAGAGACCCAGTACTTC. This sequence encodes CAISRLAGEETQYF.